A single sample gave rise to the 9 T cell receptor beta chains below, sequenced in a study of glioma-infiltrating T cells after dendritic cell vaccination. The assay was immunoSEQ multiplex PCR, and TCRdb's table has in-frame clones only and misses some. The table shows about 90,000 clones, with around 86% occurring only once. The sample's time point: after dendritic cell vaccination, including at tumor progression/relapse. Here the sequenced sample was blood, taken after dendritic cell vaccination. The receptor source for this set is a human donor with glioblastoma.

The genes are TRBV19 and TRBJ1-1, with 12 bases lining up with TRBD1. With V trimmed by 6 bases and J by 2 bases, 7 bases remained unmatched. The length of the CDR3 is 16 residues. Germline lookup yields CDR1 LNHDA and CDR2 SQIVND (reference sequence). In DNA form, the CDR3 reads TGTGCCAGTAGGCCCCGGGACAGGGGGCCAAACACTGAAGCTTTCTTT. It translates to CASRPRDRGPNTEAFF.

The sample holds one count of this clone. The chain employs TRBV15 and TRBJ1-1; 7 bases line up with TRBD1. The CDR3 loop spans 15 amino acids. J lost 1 base, V lost 5 bases, and 7 bases had no gene match. From germline, CDR1 is LNHNV and CDR2 YYDKDF (reference sequence). The CDR3 spells CATSGWTGQNTEAFF. The CDR3 DNA sequence: TGTGCCACCAGCGGTTGGACAGGACAGAACACTGAAGCTTTCTTT.

The chain couples TRBV9 to TRBJ2-5, with 10 bases identical to TRBD2. This CDR3 region has 17 residues. Unmatched junction bases numbered 6, after V lost 0 bases and J lost 1 base. Germline lookup yields CDR1 SGDLS and CDR2 YYNGEE. CDR3 sequence reads: CASSVGASGGLQETQYF. The CDR3, as DNA: TGTGCCAGCAGCGTAGGGGCTAGCGGGGGACTCCAAGAGACCCAGTACTTC.

The chain has TRBV9 and TRBJ2-1; 7 nucleotides match TRBD2. The CDR3 contains 15 residues. V was pared by 0 bases and J by 5 bases, with 5 bases of the junction left unmatched. Germline V gene sequence: CDR1 SGDLS, CDR2 YYNGEE. DNA of the CDR3: TGTGCCAGCAGCGTAGGAGCGGGGCGCCACAATGAGCAGTTCTTC. Translation gives CASSVGAGRHNEQFF. Based on the CDR3 plus reference TRBV9 and TRBJ2-1, the full variable domain is DSGVTQTPKHLITATGQRVTLRCSPRSGDLSVYWYQQSLDQGLQFLIQYYNGEERAKGNILERFSAQQFPDLHSELNLSSLELGDSALYFCASSVGAGRHNEQFFGPGTRLTVL.

This clone was counted once. V and J are TRBV2 and TRBJ2-2; TRBD2 aligns across 8 bases. This CDR3 contains 15 residues. J lost 6 bases, V lost 4 bases, and 7 bases had no gene match. CDR1 and CDR2 from the germline V gene are SNHLY and FYNNEI. Here the CDR3 DNA reads TGTGCCAGCAGTGTGAGAGAAGCGGGGGCCGGGGAGCTGTTTTTT. This translates into CASSVREAGAGELFF.

The rearrangement uses TRBV2 and TRBJ1-2, with 10 positions matching TRBD1. The CDR3 totals 17 residues. With V trimmed by 2 bases and J by 4 bases, 10 bases remained unmatched. Germline assignment: CDR1 SNHLY and CDR2 FYNNEI. The CDR3 DNA reads as TGTGCCAGCAGTGAAAGGGACAGGGGTGTTTATTCCTATGGCTACACCTTC. This translates into CASSERDRGVYSYGYTF.

This clone has a handful of counts. The gene calls are TRBV9 and TRBJ2-2; the D gene is possibly TRBD2 (5 bases). CDR1 is SGDLS and CDR2 is YYNGEE in the germline V gene. With 2 bases removed from V and 7 bases from J, the gap between germline ends came to 15 bases. CDR3 length: 15 amino acids. In DNA form, the CDR3 reads TGTGCCAGCAGCGTGGGCCGGGGTGGGGTCGGGGAGCTGTTTTTT. Translation: CASSVGRGGVGELFF.

The rearrangement uses TRBV11-3 and TRBJ2-7; TRBD1 aligns across 8 bases. The V segment lost 5 bases and the J segment 2 bases; nucleotides outside the gene matches: 5. The length of the CDR3 is 14 residues. Germline CDR1 and CDR2: SGHNT and YENEEA. CDR3 in DNA: TGTGCCAGCAGCCCTGGGACAGGAACCTACGAGCAGTACTTC. Protein product: CASSPGTGTYEQYF.

V and J are TRBV5-4 and TRBJ1-2, with 8 bases lining up with TRBD1. The germline gives CDR1 SGHNT, CDR2 YYREEE (reference sequence). Trimming removed 10 bases from V and 1 base from J; junction bases left unmatched: 6. This CDR3 comprises 13 residues. The CDR3 region is CASRTGNNYGYTF. CDR3 DNA sequence: TGTGCCTCGCGGACAGGGAATAACTATGGCTACACCTTC.